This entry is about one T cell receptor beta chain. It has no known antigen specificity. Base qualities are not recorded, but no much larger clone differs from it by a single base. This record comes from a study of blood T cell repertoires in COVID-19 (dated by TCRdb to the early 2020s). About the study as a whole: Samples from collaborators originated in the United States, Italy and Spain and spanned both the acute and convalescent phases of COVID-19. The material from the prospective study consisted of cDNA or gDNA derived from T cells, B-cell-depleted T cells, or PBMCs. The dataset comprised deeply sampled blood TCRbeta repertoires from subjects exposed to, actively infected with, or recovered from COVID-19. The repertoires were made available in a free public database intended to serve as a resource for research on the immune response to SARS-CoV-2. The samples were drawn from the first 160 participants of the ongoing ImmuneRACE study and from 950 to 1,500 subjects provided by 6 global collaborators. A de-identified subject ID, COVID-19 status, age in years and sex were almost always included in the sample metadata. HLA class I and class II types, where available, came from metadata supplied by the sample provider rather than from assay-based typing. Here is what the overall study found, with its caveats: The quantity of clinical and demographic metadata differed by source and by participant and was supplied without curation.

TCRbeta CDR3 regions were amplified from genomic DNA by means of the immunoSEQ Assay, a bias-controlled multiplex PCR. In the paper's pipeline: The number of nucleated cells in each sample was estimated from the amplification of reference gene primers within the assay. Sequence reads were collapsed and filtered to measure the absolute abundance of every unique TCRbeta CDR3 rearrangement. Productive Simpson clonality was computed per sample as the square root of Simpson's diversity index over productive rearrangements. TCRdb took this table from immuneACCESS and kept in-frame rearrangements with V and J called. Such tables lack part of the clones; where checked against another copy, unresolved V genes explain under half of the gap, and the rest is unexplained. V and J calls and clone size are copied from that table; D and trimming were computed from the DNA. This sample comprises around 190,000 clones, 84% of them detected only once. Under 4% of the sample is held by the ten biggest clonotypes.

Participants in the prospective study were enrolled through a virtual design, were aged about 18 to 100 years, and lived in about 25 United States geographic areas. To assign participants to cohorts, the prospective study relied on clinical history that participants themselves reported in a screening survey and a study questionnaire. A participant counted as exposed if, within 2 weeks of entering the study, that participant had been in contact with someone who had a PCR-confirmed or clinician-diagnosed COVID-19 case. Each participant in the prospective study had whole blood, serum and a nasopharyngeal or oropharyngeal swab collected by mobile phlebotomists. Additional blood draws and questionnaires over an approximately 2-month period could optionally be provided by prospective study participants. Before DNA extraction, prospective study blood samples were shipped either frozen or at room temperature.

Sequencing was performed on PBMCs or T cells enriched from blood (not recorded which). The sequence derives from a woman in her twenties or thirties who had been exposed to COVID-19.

DNA sequence: TGTGCCAGTAGCCGGGACAGGGAGGAACTTACAGGAAACACCATATATTTT. Its coded protein is CASSRDREELTGNTIYF. This chain is built from TRBV19 and TRBJ1-3, and 9 junction bases match TRBD1. As encoded in the germline V gene (reference sequence), CDR1 is LNHDA while CDR2 is SQIVND. The CDR3 goes from the cysteine to the phenylalanine over 17 residues. Only CDR3 DNA remains: 51 bases, in frame from the first base. Trimming leaves V shorter by 6 bases and J shorter by 4 bases, with the junction holding 13 bases beyond the gene matches. With all but the CDR3 taken from the reference TRBV19 and TRBJ1-3 genes, the full variable domain is: DGGITQSPKYLFRKEGQNVTLSCEQNLNHDAMYWYRQDPGQGLRLIYYSQIVNDFQKGDIAEGYSVSREKKESFPLTVTSAQKNPTAFYLCASSRDREELTGNTIYFGEGSWLTVV.